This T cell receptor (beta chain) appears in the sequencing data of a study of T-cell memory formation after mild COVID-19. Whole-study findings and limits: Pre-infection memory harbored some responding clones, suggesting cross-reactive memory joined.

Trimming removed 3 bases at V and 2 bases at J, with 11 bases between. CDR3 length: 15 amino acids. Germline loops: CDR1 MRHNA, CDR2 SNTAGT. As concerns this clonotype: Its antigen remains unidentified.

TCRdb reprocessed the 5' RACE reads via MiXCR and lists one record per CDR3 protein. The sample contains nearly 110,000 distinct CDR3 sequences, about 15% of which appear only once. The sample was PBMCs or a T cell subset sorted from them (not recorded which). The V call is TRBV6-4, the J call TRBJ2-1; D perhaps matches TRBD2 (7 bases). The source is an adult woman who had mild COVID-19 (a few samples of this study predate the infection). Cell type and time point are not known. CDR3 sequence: CASSEEGGAYNEQFF. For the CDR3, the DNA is TGTGCCAGCAGTGAAGAGGGGGGGGCCTACAATGAGCAGTTCTTC.